Listed below are T cell receptor beta chains from one sample, sequenced in a study of cytomegalovirus exposure and HLA in healthy donors. The assay was immunoSEQ multiplex PCR, and TCRdb's table has in-frame clones only and misses some. The sample includes some 130,000 clones, about two thirds seen only once; the top ten take roughly 2%. Sequencing input: PBMCs. The receptors originated from an older woman in good health and CMV-seropositive. The CDR3 runs from the conserved cysteine through the conserved F or W. Fields, in order: CDR3 length, D gene, clone size, J gene, V gene, CDR3 DNA, CDR3 protein. D genes are given only for firm matches. Clone size is shown for a subset of rows, as once, few, many or a class of expanded clone.

CDR3 length: 16; D gene: TRBD1; clone size: NA; J gene: TRBJ2-7; V gene: TRBV28; CDR3 DNA: TGTGCCAGCAGTTTAGGGGGGACAGGGGGCCTCTACGAGCAGTACTTC; CDR3 protein: CASSLGGTGGLYEQYF
CDR3 length: 15; D gene: TRBD1; clone size: NA; J gene: TRBJ1-4; V gene: TRBV9; CDR3 DNA: TGTGCCAGCAGCGTAGGTAGGGGGCGCGGTGAAAAACTGTTTTTT; CDR3 protein: CASSVGRGRGEKLFF
CDR3 length: 13; D gene: TRBD2; clone size: NA; J gene: TRBJ2-7; V gene: TRBV11-2; CDR3 DNA: TGTGCCAGCAGCCCGACTAGCCCCCTCGAGCAGTACTTC; CDR3 protein: CASSPTSPLEQYF
CDR3 length: 15; D gene: TRBD1; clone size: NA; J gene: TRBJ1-2; V gene: TRBV28; CDR3 DNA: TGTGCCAGCAGTCGGGACAGGGGTAGTTACTATGGCTACACCTTC; CDR3 protein: CASSRDRGSYYGYTF
CDR3 length: 14; D gene: TRBD2; clone size: NA; J gene: TRBJ2-7; V gene: TRBV5-1; CDR3 DNA: TGCGCCAGCAGCTCACTAGCGGGAGCTGCCGAGCAGTACTTC; CDR3 protein: CASSSLAGAAEQYF
CDR3 length: 14; D gene: NA; clone size: few; J gene: TRBJ2-3; V gene: TRBV5-1; CDR3 DNA: TGCGCCAGCAGCTTGGCGGGCGCGGGGGATACGCAGTATTTT; CDR3 protein: CASSLAGAGDTQYF
CDR3 length: 15; D gene: TRBD2; clone size: NA; J gene: TRBJ2-5; V gene: TRBV7-8; CDR3 DNA: TGTGCCAGCAGCTCCAGCGGGACGTACCAAGAGACCCAGTACTTC; CDR3 protein: CASSSSGTYQETQYF
CDR3 length: 12; D gene: TRBD1; clone size: NA; J gene: TRBJ1-2; V gene: TRBV6-6; CDR3 DNA: TGTGCCTCCAGACAGGGGGCAAGGGGCTACACCTTC; CDR3 protein: CASRQGARGYTF
CDR3 length: 18; D gene: TRBD1; clone size: NA; J gene: TRBJ2-1; V gene: TRBV28; CDR3 DNA: TGTGCCAGCAGTCCCGCCCCCCGCCGGGACAGGGGGTACAATGAGCAGTTCTTC; CDR3 protein: CASSPAPRRDRGYNEQFF
CDR3 length: 13; D gene: NA; clone size: NA; J gene: TRBJ1-2; V gene: TRBV2; CDR3 DNA: TGTGCCAGCAGTGCCGGGGTCGACTATGGCTACACCTTC; CDR3 protein: CASSAGVDYGYTF
CDR3 length: 15; D gene: TRBD1; clone size: NA; J gene: TRBJ2-2; V gene: TRBV5-4; CDR3 DNA: TGTGCCAGCAGGGTGACAGGGGCGAACACCGGGGAGCTGTTTTTT; CDR3 protein: CASRVTGANTGELFF
CDR3 length: 14; D gene: NA; clone size: NA; J gene: TRBJ1-1; V gene: TRBV19; CDR3 DNA: TGTGCCAGTAGTATAGGGGCAGCCCGGGGGGAAGCTTTCTTT; CDR3 protein: CASSIGAARGEAFF
CDR3 length: 13; D gene: NA; clone size: NA; J gene: TRBJ2-2; V gene: TRBV6-6; CDR3 DNA: TGTGCCAGCAGTCCTCGGGGAACCGGGGAGCTGTTTTTT; CDR3 protein: CASSPRGTGELFF
CDR3 length: 14; D gene: TRBD1; clone size: few; J gene: TRBJ2-7; V gene: TRBV28; CDR3 DNA: TGTGCCAGCAGTTTATACGGGACAGCCTACGAGCAGTACTTC; CDR3 protein: CASSLYGTAYEQYF
CDR3 length: 16; D gene: NA; clone size: NA; J gene: TRBJ1-5; V gene: TRBV28; CDR3 DNA: TGTGCCAGCACCGAAGGGGGGGGAGACAGCAATCAGCCCCAGCATTTT; CDR3 protein: CASTEGGGDSNQPQHF
CDR3 length: 16; D gene: NA; clone size: NA; J gene: TRBJ2-7; V gene: TRBV19; CDR3 DNA: TGTGCCAGTAGTACCGGTGGCGGTTTAGCCTCCGGGGAGCAGTACTTC; CDR3 protein: CASSTGGGLASGEQYF
CDR3 length: 11; D gene: TRBD2; clone size: NA; J gene: TRBJ2-1; V gene: TRBV20-1; CDR3 DNA: TGCAGTGCTTCAGCGGGAGGGGAGCAGTTCTTC; CDR3 protein: CSASAGGEQFF
CDR3 length: 16; D gene: NA; clone size: NA; J gene: TRBJ1-2; V gene: TRBV18; CDR3 DNA: TGTGCCAGCTCACCCTCAGGGGCTCAACAGAACTATGGCTACACCTTC; CDR3 protein: CASSPSGAQQNYGYTF
CDR3 length: 15; D gene: TRBD2; clone size: NA; J gene: TRBJ2-3; V gene: TRBV25-1; CDR3 DNA: TGTGCCAGCAGTGAATCAGCGGGAGTAACCAATACGCAGTATTTT; CDR3 protein: CASSESAGVTNTQYF
CDR3 length: 15; D gene: TRBD1; clone size: NA; J gene: TRBJ1-2; V gene: TRBV5-1; CDR3 DNA: TGCGCCAGCAGCTCACAGGGGAACCAGAACTATGGCTACACCTTC; CDR3 protein: CASSSQGNQNYGYTF
CDR3 length: 15; D gene: NA; clone size: once; J gene: TRBJ2-7; V gene: TRBV28; CDR3 DNA: TGTGCCAGCAGGGGGGCTAGCGGTAACTCCTACGAGCAGTACTTC; CDR3 protein: CASRGASGNSYEQYF
CDR3 length: 13; D gene: NA; clone size: NA; J gene: TRBJ2-1; V gene: TRBV28; CDR3 DNA: TGTGCCAGCAGGGCTAGCTCCTACAATGAGCAGTTCTTC; CDR3 protein: CASRASSYNEQFF
CDR3 length: 15; D gene: TRBD1; clone size: NA; J gene: TRBJ1-1; V gene: TRBV27; CDR3 DNA: TGTGCCAGCAGGGCTACCGGGACAGTGAACACTGAAGCTTTCTTT; CDR3 protein: CASRATGTVNTEAFF